The T cell receptor (beta chain) described here comes from a study of persistence of HIV-infected CD4 T cells. General study results and limits: Bulk TCR data could not be restricted to HIV-1-infected CMV-responding cells.

Concerning this clone itself: Its specificity is not known.

The immunoSEQ assay was version 4, run in survey mode. Template was genomic DNA at 8 to 10 ng/uL, with up to about 1 ug used per sample. Profiling relied on immunoSEQ multiplex PCR, and the TCRdb table lists in-frame clones only, not all of them. Counted here are roughly 43,000 clones, more than 85% occurring once; the ten biggest clones make up about 1.8%. Nonspecific anti-CD3/anti-CD28 bead stimulation represents the broad CD4+ T cell repertoire. Sorting selected CD4+ T cells upregulating both CD40 ligand and CD69. CD8-depleted PBMCs were stimulated 18 hours with anti-CD28/CD49d costimulation, CD40-blocking antibody and enfuvirtide. The germline V and J ends were trimmed by 0 bases and 0 bases, with 18 bases remaining between them. Germline CDR1 MNHEY, CDR2 SMNVEV (reference sequence). This CDR3 comprises 19 residues.

The chain joins TRBV27 to TRBJ1-5; a weak D match, TRBD1 (5 bases). The sequences come from CD4+ T cells sorted from PBMCs after approximately 20-hour stimulation, collected from a patient who received antiretroviral therapy. This clonotype was sampled from an adult man with HIV who was CMV-seropositive. CDR3 amino acids: CASSLSGLHRGYSNQPQHF. Here the CDR3 DNA reads TGTGCCAGCAGTTTATCGGGACTCCATAGAGGGTATAGCAATCAGCCCCAGCATTTT.